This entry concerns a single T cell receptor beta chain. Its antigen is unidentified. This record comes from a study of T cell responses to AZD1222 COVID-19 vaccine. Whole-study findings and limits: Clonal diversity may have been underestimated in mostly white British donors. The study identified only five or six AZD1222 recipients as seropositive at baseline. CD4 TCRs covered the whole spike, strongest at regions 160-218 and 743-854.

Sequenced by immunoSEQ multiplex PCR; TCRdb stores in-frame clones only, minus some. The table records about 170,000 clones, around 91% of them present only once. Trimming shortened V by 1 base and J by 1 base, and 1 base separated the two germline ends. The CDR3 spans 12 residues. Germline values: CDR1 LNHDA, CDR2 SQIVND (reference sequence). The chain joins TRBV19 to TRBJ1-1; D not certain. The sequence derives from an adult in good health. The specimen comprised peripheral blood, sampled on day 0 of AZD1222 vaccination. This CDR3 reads CASSIGNTEAFF. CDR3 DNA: TGTGCCAGTAGTATAGGGAACACTGAAGCTTTCTTT.